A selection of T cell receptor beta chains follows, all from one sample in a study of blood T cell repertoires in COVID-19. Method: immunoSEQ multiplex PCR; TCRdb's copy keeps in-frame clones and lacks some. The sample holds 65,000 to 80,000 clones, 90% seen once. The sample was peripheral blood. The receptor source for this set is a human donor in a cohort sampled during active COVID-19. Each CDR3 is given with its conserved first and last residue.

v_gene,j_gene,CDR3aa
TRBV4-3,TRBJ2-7,CASSQDKSYGYEQYF
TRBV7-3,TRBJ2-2,CASSLIGRQANTGELFF
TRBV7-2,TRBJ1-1,CASSLVWEEGTEAFF
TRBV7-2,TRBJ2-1,CASSLRGGGDEQFF
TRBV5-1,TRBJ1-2,CASSLMDTSYGYTF
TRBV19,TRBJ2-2,CASRGSTGVNTGELFF
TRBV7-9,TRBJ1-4,CAFESDEKLFF
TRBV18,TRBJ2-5,CASSPSGRSETQYF
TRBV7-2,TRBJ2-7,CASSLVGGSTYEQYF
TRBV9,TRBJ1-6,CASSALGGSDNSPLHF
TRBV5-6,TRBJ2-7,CASSSGGTEYF
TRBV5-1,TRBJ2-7,CASSLGTDYEQYF
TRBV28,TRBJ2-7,CASSTGQGAHEQYF
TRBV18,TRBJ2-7,CASSSRTGNSYEQYF
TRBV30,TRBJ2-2,CAWGTSGANTGELFF
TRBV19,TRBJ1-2,CASSIGTGGTMGYTF
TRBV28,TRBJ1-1,CASSLEAGGADTEAFF